Sequencing of this T cell receptor (beta chain) was carried out in a study of human T cells and chemical hapten exposure. Study at large: Small volume differences among pooled libraries mainly caused per-sample TCR yield variation. General observations from the study: No shift was seen in TCRs above 1 in 1000 frequency with DPC sensitization.

For the library, individual cDNA molecules each received unique molecular identifiers. Original methodology: From about 20,000 to 690,000 TCRs were found per sample, with a median of 95,638. In TCRdb, the 5' RACE reads were re-called with MiXCR into one record per CDR3 protein. Here the V and J calls rest on TCRdb's processing, not on the authors' analysis. This table has about 140,000 distinct CDR3 sequences, about 4% appearing once. CDR3 length: 15 amino acids. The V end lost 4 bases, the J end lost 0 bases, and 16 bases lay between the germline ends. Germline CDR1 DFQATT, CDR2 SNEGSKA (reference sequence). The study extracted total RNA from unfractionated whole blood. This clonotype was counted many times. Antigen: not known.

This receptor was taken from a female donor in good health. The rearrangement joins TRBV20-1 to TRBJ2-7, with D perhaps matching TRBD1 (6 bases). For the CDR3, the DNA is TGCAGTGCTACTGGAAGGTGGGGGCCCTCCTACGAGCAGTACTTC. Its protein product is CSATGRWGPSYEQYF.